The entry below gives a single T cell receptor (beta chain) sequence along with its context. Its specificity is unknown. The sample belongs to a study of CD8 T cells in ankylosing spondylitis. Notes on the study in general: Existing reports had already noted some motif variants in reactive arthritis synovial fluid and blood.

The TCR beta libraries were generated through quantitative 5'-RACE incorporating molecular barcodes. TCRdb re-called the 5' RACE reads through MiXCR, storing one row per CDR3 protein. The sample comprises about 300,000 distinct CDR3 sequences, less than 25% of which are singletons, and around 3.2% rests with the top ten. The length of the CDR3 is 19 residues. Trimming took 5 bases from V and 9 from J; bases not matched to a gene: 18. Germline assignment: CDR1 KGHDR and CDR2 SFDVKD. Sequencing was performed on blood, either unsorted or a sorted T cell fraction (not recorded which). This chain joins TRBV24-1 and TRBJ2-1; 13 bases are shared with TRBD2. This clonotype was sampled from a female donor with ankylosing spondylitis or in good health (not recorded which). CDR3 loop: CATSAPYRRTSGGGSEQFF. DNA of the CDR3: TGTGCCACCAGTGCCCCCTATCGAAGGACTAGCGGGGGTGGGAGTGAGCAGTTCTTC.